Listed below are T cell receptor beta chains from one sample, sequenced in a study of cytomegalovirus exposure and HLA in healthy donors. Assay used: immunoSEQ multiplex PCR; TCRdb lists only in-frame clones, some missing. This listing includes some 140,000 clones. Sample: PBMCs. All receptors come from an older woman in good health and CMV-seronegative. The CDR3 runs from the conserved cysteine through the conserved F or W. Fields, in order: V gene, J gene, D gene, CDR3 DNA, CDR3 protein. D genes are given only for firm matches.

TRBV7-8	TRBJ1-1	NA	TGTGCCAGCAGCATAATACAGGGCATAGCCGCTATGAACACTGAAGCTTTCTTT	CASSIIQGIAAMNTEAFF
TRBV30	TRBJ2-2	TRBD2	TGTGCCGGACAACCGGGACTAGCGGGATCCGGGGAGCTGTTTTTT	CAGQPGLAGSGELFF
TRBV5-4	TRBJ2-1	NA	TGTGCCAGCAGCTTGGCCGGCGGGAATGAGCAGTTCTTC	CASSLAGGNEQFF
TRBV11-3	TRBJ2-7	TRBD2	TGTGCCAGCAGCATCGGACTAGCGGGAGCCTACGAGCAGTACTTC	CASSIGLAGAYEQYF
TRBV6-5	TRBJ1-1	NA	TGTGCCAGCAGTTTGGGCAATTCAGGGGACACTGAAGCTTTCTTT	CASSLGNSGDTEAFF
TRBV15	TRBJ2-6	NA	TGTGCCACCAGCAGAGCAGGGTCTGGGGCCAACGTCCTGACTTTC	CATSRAGSGANVLTF
TRBV7-9	TRBJ2-1	NA	TGTGCCAGCAGCCCGGGACTGAGCTCCTACAATGAGCAGTTCTTC	CASSPGLSSYNEQFF
TRBV10-2	TRBJ1-6	NA	TGCGCCAGCAGTGTTAACTTGAATTCACCCCTCCACTTT	CASSVNLNSPLHF
TRBV5-1	TRBJ2-3	NA	TGCGCCAGCAGCTTGGTACCCCAGGGCACCAACACGCAGTATTTT	CASSLVPQGTNTQYF
TRBV28	TRBJ1-3	NA	TGTGCCAGCAGCCACGGGGATTTCGCTGGAAACACCATATATTTT	CASSHGDFAGNTIYF
TRBV7-7	TRBJ2-2	TRBD1	TGTGCTAGCAGCTTGGGGACAGGGAGCACCGGGGAGCTGTTTTTT	CASSLGTGSTGELFF
TRBV29-1	TRBJ2-7	TRBD1	TGCAGCGGGGGACAGGGTGACGAGCAGTACTTC	CSGGQGDEQYF
TRBV2	TRBJ1-5	NA	TGTGCCAGCAGTAGAGACAGATATAGCAATCAGCCCCAGCATTTT	CASSRDRYSNQPQHF
TRBV6-6	TRBJ1-4	NA	TGTGCCAGCAGTTACTCTGGCGGAGCTAATGAAAAACTGTTTTTT	CASSYSGGANEKLFF
TRBV6-1	TRBJ1-2	NA	TGTGCCAGCAGTGAAGTATATAGTCCAAACTATGGCTACACCTTC	CASSEVYSPNYGYTF
TRBV15	TRBJ2-7	TRBD1	TGTGCCACCAGCACAGGATCAGGGGGTCTCTACGAGCAGTACTTC	CATSTGSGGLYEQYF
TRBV25-1	TRBJ1-4	NA	TGTGCCAGCGGACGACAGGTTAATGAAAAACTGTTTTTT	CASGRQVNEKLFF
TRBV5-1	TRBJ2-3	TRBD1	TGCGCCAGCAGCAGGCAGGGGACAGGGCCCACAGATACGCAGTATTTT	CASSRQGTGPTDTQYF